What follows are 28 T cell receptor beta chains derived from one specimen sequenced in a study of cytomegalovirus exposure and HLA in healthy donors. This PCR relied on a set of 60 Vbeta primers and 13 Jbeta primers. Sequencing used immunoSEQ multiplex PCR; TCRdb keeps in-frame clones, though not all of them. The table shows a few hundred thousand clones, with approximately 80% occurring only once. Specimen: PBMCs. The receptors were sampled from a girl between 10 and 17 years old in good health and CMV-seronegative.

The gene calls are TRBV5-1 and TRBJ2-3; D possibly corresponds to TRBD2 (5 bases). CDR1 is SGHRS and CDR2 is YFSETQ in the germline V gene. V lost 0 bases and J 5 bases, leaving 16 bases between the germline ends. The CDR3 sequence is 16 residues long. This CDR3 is CASSLAARFGVDTQYF. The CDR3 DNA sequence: TGCGCCAGCAGCTTGGCCGCAAGGTTCGGGGTAGATACGCAGTATTTT. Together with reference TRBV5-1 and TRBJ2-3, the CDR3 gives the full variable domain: KAGVTQTPRYLIKTRGQQVTLSCSPISGHRSVSWYQQTPGQGLQFLFEYFSETQRNKGNFPGRFSGRQFSNSRSEMNVSTLELGDSALYLCASSLAARFGVDTQYFGPGTRLTVL.

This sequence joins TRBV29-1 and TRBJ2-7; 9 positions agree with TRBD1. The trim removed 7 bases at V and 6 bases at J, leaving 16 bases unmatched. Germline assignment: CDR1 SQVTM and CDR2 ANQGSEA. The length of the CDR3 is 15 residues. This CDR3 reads CSAKISDRGSVEQYF. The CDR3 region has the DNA TGCAGCGCCAAGATCTCGGACAGGGGTAGCGTCGAGCAGTACTTC.

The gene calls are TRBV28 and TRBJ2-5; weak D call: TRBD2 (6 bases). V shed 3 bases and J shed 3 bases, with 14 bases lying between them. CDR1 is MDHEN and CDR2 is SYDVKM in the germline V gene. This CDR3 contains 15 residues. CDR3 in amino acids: CASSFAGRKKETQYF. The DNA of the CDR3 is TGTGCCAGCAGTTTTGCGGGGAGAAAGAAAGAGACCCAGTACTTC.

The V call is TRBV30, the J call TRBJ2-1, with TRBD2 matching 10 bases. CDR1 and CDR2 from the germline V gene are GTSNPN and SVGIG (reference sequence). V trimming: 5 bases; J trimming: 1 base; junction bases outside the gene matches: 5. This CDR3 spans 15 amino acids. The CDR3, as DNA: TGTGCCTGGGGCCAACTAGCGGGATCCTACAATGAGCAGTTCTTC. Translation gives CAWGQLAGSYNEQFF.

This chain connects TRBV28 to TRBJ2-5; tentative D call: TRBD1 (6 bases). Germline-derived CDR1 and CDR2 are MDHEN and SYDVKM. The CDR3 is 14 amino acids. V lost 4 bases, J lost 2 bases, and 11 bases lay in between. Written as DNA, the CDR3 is TGTGCCAGCAGTTCCGGACAGCAACAAGAGACCCAGTACTTC. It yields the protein CASSSGQQQETQYF.

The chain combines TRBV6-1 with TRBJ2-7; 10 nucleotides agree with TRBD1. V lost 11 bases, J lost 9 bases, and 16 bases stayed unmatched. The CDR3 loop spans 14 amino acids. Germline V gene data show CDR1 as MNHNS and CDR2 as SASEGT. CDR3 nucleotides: TGTGCCGGACCGTCCGGGACAGGGGATTATGTGCAGTACTTC. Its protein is CAGPSGTGDYVQYF.

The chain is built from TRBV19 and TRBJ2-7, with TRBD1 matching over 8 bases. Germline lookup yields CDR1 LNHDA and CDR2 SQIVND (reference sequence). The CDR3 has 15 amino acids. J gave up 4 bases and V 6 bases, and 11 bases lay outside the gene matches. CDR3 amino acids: CASRGTDRVKYEQYF. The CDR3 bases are TGTGCCAGTAGGGGAACGGACAGGGTGAAGTACGAGCAGTACTTC.

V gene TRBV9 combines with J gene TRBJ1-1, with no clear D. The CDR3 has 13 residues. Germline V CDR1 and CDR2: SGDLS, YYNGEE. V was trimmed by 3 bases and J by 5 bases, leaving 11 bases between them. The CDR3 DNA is TGTGCCAGCAGCGAGAGAACGCGGACTGAAGCTTTCTTT. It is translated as CASSERTRTEAFF.

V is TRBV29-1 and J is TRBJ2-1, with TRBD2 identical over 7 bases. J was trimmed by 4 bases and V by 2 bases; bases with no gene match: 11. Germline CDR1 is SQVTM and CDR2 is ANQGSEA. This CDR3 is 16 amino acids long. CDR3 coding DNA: TGCAGCGTTGAAAGGGGTCCGGGACTAAGATACAATGAGCAGTTCTTC. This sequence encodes CSVERGPGLRYNEQFF.

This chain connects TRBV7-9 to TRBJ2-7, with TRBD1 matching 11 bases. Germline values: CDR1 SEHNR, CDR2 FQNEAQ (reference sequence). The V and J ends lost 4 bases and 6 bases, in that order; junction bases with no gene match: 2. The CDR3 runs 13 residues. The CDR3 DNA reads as TGTGCCAGCAGCTGGGGGACAGGGGGCGAGCAGTACTTC. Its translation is CASSWGTGGEQYF.

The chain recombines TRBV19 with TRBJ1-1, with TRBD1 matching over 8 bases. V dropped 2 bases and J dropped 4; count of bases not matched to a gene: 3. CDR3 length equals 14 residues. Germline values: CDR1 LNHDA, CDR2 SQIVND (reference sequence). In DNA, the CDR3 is TGTGCCAGTAGTATACAGGGGACAGGCACTGAAGCTTTCTTT. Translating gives CASSIQGTGTEAFF.

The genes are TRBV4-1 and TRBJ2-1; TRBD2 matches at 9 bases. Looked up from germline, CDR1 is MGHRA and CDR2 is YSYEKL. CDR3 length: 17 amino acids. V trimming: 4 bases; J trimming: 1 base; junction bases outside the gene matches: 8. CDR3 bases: TGCGCCAGCAGCCTCAGCATAGCGGGAGTTTCCTACAATGAGCAGTTCTTC. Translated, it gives CASSLSIAGVSYNEQFF.

CDR3 coding DNA: TGTGCCAGCAGCAGAAGCTTGAACACTGAAGCTTTCTTT. This sequence encodes CASSRSLNTEAFF. The chain couples TRBV7-3 to TRBJ1-1, with D unresolved. This CDR3 contains 13 residues. Trimming stripped 5 bases from V and 0 bases from J, with 7 bases between. Germline CDR1 reads SGHTA; CDR2 reads FQGTGA.

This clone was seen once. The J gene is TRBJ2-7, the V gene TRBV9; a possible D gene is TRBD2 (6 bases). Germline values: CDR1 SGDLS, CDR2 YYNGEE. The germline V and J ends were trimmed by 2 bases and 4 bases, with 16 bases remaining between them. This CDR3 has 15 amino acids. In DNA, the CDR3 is TGTGCCAGCAGCGTGTCCGCAGGGACTGGATACGAGCAGTACTTC. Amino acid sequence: CASSVSAGTGYEQYF.

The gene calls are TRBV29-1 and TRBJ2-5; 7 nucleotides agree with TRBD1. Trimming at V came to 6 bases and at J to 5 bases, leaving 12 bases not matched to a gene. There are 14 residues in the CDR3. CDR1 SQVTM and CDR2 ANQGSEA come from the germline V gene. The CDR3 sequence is CSVKGQTSRETQYF. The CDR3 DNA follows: TGCAGCGTCAAGGGACAGACGTCGCGGGAGACCCAGTACTTC.

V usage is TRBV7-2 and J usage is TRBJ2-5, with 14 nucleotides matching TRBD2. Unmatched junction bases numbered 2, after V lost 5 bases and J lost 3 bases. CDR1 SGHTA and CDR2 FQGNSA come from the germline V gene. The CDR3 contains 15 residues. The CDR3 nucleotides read TGTGCCAGCAGCACGGGACTAGCGGGAGAAGAGACCCAGTACTTC. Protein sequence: CASSTGLAGEETQYF. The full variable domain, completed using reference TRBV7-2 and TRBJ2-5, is GAGVSQSPSNKVTEKGKDVELRCDPISGHTALYWYRQSLGQGLEFLIYFQGNSAPDKSGLPSDRFSAERTGGSVSTLTIQRTQQEDSAVYLCASSTGLAGEETQYFGPGTRLLVL.

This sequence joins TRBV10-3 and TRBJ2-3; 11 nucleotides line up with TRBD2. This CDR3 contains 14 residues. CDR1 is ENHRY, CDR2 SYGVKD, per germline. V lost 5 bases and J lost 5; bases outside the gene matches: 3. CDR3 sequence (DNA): TGTGCCATCAGTATGGGGACTAGCGGAGATACGCAGTATTTT. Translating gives CAISMGTSGDTQYF.

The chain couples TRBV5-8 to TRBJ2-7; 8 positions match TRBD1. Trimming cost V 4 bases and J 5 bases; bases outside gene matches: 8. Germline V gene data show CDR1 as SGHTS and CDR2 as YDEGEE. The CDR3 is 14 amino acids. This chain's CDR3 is CASSLDRGKDEQYF. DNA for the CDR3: TGTGCCAGCAGCCTTGACAGGGGAAAAGACGAGCAGTACTTC.

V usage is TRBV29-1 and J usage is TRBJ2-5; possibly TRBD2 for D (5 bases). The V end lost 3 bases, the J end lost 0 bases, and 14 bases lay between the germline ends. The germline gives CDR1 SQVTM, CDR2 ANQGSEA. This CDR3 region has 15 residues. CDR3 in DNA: TGCAGCGTTGACGGGGTGGACCCGTACCAAGAGACCCAGTACTTC. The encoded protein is CSVDGVDPYQETQYF.

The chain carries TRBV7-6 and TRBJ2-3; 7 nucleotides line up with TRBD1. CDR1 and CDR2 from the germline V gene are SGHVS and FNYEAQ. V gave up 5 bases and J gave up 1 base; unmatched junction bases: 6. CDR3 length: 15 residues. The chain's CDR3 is CASSPGTVRTDTQYF. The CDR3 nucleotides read TGTGCCAGCAGCCCGGGGACAGTTCGCACAGATACGCAGTATTTT.

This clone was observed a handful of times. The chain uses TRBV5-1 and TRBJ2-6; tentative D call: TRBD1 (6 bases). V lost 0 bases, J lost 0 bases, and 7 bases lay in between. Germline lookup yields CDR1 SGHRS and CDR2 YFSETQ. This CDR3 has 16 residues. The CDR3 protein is CASSLGGGSGANVLTF. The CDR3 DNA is TGCGCCAGCAGCTTGGGAGGGGGCTCTGGGGCCAACGTCCTGACTTTC.

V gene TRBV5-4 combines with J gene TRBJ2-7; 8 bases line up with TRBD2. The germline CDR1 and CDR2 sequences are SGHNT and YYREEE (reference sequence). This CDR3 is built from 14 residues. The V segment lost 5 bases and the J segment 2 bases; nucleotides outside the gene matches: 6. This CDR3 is CASSNGGAAYEQYF. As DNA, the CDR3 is TGTGCCAGCAGTAACGGGGGGGCAGCCTACGAGCAGTACTTC.

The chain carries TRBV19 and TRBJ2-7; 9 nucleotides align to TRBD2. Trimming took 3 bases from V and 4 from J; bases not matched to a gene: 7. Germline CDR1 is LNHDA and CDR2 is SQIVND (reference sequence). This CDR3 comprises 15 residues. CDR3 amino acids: CASSMVVSGSYEQYF. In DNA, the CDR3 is TGTGCCAGTAGTATGGTGGTTAGCGGGAGTTACGAGCAGTACTTC.

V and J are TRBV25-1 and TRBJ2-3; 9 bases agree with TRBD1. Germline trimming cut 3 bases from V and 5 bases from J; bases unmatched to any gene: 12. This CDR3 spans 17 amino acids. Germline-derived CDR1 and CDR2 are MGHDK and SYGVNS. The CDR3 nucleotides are TGTGCCAGCAGTGAGAAACTTCCGGGACAGGGAGGAGATACGCAGTATTTT. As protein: CASSEKLPGQGGDTQYF.

The CDR3 DNA follows: TGTGCCAGCAGCCAAGGAACAGGGATCCAAGAGACCCAGTACTTC. Its protein product is CASSQGTGIQETQYF. The rearrangement uses TRBV4-2 and TRBJ2-5, with a possible D match to TRBD1 (6 bases). The CDR3 loop spans 15 amino acids. Trimming stripped 1 base from V and 1 base from J, with 10 bases between. Germline V gene sequence: CDR1 LGHNA, CDR2 YNFKEQ.

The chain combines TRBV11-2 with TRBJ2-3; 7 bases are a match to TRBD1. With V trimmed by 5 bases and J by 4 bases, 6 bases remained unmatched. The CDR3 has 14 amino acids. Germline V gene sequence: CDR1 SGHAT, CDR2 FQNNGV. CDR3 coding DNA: TGTGCCAGCAGCGAGAGGGGGCGCTCAGATACGCAGTATTTT. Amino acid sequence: CASSERGRSDTQYF.

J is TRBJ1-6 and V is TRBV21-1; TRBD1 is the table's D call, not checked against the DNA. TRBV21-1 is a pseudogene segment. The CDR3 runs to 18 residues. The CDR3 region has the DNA TGTGCCAGCAGCAAGGAAACAGGGTTAAGCTCCTATAATTCACCCCTCCACTTT. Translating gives CASSKETGLSSYNSPLHF.

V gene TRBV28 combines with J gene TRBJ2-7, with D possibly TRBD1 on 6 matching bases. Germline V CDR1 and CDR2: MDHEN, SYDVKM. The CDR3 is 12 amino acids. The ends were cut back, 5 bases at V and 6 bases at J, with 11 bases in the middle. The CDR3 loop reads CASSLTGTEQYF. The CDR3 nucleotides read TGTGCCAGCAGTCTCACAGGGACCGAGCAGTACTTC.